This TCR beta chain was documented in a study of T cells in pancreatic ductal adenocarcinoma. Findings of the study overall: The resected cohort was biased toward the minority with early-stage disease. Tumors hold more CD45RO+ effector T cells, which may bias toward lower diversity. Compared with tumor, blood showed more total productive templates and around 8.4-fold more clonotypes.

Notes on this clone: What it binds is unknown.

No neoadjuvant therapy was given to the selected pancreatic ductal adenocarcinoma patients before their surgery. V dropped 5 bases and J dropped 2; count of bases not matched to a gene: 12. The germline CDR1 and CDR2 sequences are LNHDA and SQIVND (reference sequence). This CDR3 has 19 residues. Some clones are missing from TCRdb's copy, which holds only in-frame ones; the method was immunoSEQ multiplex PCR. This sample has 16,000 or so clones, with approximately 90% found just once. The source material was PBMCs. The genes are TRBV19 and TRBJ2-5; 15 bases are shared with TRBD2. This TCR was sampled from a human donor with pancreatic ductal adenocarcinoma. CDR3 amino acids: CASSVQAGTSGGPQETQYF. CDR3 coding DNA: TGTGCCAGTAGTGTCCAAGCCGGGACTAGCGGGGGGCCACAAGAGACCCAGTACTTC.